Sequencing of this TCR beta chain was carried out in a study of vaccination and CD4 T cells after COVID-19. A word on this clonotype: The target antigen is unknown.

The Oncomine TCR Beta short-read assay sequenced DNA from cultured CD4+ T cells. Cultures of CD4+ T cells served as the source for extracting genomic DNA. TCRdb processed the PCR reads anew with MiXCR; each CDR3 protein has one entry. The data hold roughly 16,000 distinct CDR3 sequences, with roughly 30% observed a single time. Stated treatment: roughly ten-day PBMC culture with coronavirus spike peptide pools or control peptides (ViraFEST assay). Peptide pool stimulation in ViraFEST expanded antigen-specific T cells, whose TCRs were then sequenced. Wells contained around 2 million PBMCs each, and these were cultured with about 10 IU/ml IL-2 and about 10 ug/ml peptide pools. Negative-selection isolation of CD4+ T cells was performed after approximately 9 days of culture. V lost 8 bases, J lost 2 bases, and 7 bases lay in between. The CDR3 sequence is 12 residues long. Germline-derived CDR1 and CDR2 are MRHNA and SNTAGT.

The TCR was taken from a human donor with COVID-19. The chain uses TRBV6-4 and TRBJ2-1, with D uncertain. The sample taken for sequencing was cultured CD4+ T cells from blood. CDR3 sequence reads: CASAGPYNEQFF. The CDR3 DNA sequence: TGTGCCAGCGCCGGGCCCTACAATGAGCAGTTCTTC.